The 3 T cell receptor beta chains presented below share a single source sample, sequenced in a study of shared clonotypes between healthy human individuals. Assay used: immunoSEQ multiplex PCR; TCRdb lists only in-frame clones, some missing. The repertoire holds 2 million to 2.5 million clones, about 90% seen once, with 0.37% in the top ten. The specimen was naive CD4+ T cells from PBMCs. Sample subset: CD45RA+ positively selected. The receptor set was obtained from a man between 18 and 35 years old in good health. Some clones in this sample may be carry-over from other donors' samples.

About this clone: At the DNA level, this CDR3 is encoded by other sequences in the same sample as well. V and J are TRBV5-1 and TRBJ2-3, with 10 positions matching TRBD2. The germline V gene encodes CDR1 SGHRS and CDR2 YFSETQ. The CDR3 is 15 amino acids. V trimming: 3 bases; J trimming: 3 bases; junction bases outside the gene matches: 4. Here the CDR3 reads CASSSGSGRTDTQYF. The CDR3 nucleotides are TGCGCCAGCAGCTCGGGTAGCGGGAGGACAGATACGCAGTATTTT.

J is TRBJ1-1 and V is TRBV5-5; unclear D gene. The germline V gene has CDR1 SGHKS and CDR2 YYEKEE (reference sequence). The CDR3 loop spans 14 amino acids. V lost 0 bases and J lost 1, with 7 bases in between. The CDR3: CASSLAFENTEAFF. The CDR3 bases are TGTGCCAGCAGCTTGGCGTTTGAGAACACTGAAGCTTTCTTT.

This chain uses TRBV5-4 with TRBJ2-1, with 9 nucleotides matching TRBD2. CDR1 and CDR2 from the germline V gene are SGHNT and YYREEE (reference sequence). V was clipped by 2 bases and J by 7 bases; unmatched bases: 16. There are 18 residues in the CDR3. Written as DNA, the CDR3 is TGTGCCAGCAGCTTCACCAGACTAGCGGCCTCAGCCAATAATGAGCAGTTCTTC. Translation gives CASSFTRLAASANNEQFF. The complete variable domain, with remaining parts taken from reference TRBV5-4 and TRBJ2-1, reads ETGVTQSPTHLIKTRGQQVTLRCSSQSGHNTVSWYQQALGQGPQFIFQYYREEENGRGNFPPRFSGLQFPNYSSELNVNALELDDSALYLCASSFTRLAASANNEQFFGPGTRLTVL.